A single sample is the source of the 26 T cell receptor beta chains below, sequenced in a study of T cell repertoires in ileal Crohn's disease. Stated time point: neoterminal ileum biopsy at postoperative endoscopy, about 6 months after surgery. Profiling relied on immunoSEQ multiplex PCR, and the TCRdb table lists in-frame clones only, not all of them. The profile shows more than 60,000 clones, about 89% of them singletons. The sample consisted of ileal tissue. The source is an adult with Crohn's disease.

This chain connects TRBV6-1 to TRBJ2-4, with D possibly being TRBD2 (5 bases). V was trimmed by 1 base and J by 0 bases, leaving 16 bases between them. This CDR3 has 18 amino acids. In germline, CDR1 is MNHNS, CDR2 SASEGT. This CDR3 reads CASSEGLSDSQAKNIQYF. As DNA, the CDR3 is TGTGCCAGCAGTGAAGGTCTCTCGGACTCTCAAGCCAAAAACATTCAGTACTTC.

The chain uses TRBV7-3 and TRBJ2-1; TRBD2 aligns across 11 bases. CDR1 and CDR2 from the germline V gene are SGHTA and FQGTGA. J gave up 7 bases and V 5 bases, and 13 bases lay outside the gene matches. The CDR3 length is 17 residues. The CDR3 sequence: CASSHRPGLAEQNEQFF. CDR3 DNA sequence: TGTGCCAGCAGCCACAGACCGGGACTAGCGGAACAAAATGAGCAGTTCTTC.

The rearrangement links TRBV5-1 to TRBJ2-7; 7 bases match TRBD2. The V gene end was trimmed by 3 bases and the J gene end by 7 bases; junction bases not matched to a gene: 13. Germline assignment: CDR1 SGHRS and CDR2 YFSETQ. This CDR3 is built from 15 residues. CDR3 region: CASSWGAGSLGEQYF. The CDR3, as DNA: TGCGCCAGCAGCTGGGGAGCGGGGAGCCTTGGTGAGCAGTACTTC.

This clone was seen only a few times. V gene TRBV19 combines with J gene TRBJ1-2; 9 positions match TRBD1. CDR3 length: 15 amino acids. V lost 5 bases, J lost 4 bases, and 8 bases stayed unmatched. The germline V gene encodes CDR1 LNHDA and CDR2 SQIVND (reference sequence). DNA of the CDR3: TGTGCCAGTAGTCCATTGGACAGGGGCTTCTATGGCTACACCTTC. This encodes CASSPLDRGFYGYTF.

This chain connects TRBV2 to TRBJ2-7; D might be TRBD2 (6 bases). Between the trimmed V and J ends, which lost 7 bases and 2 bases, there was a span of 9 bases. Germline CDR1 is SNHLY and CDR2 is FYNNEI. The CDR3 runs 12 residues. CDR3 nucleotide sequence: TGTGCCAGCACTGGCGGGGCCTACGAGCAGTACTTC. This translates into CASTGGAYEQYF.

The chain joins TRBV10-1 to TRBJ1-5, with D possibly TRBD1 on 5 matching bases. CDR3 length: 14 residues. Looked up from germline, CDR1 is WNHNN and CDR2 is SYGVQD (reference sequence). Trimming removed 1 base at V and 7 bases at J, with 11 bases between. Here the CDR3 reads CASSEFGGIQPQHF. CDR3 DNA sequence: TGCGCCAGCAGTGAGTTTGGGGGGATCCAGCCCCAGCATTTT.

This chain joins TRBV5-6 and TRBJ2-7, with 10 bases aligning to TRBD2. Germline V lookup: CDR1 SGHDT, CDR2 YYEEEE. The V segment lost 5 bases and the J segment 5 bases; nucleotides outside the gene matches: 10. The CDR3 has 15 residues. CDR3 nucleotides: TGTGCCAGCAGGCGTAGCGGGAGGACCACCCACGAGCAGTACTTC. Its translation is CASRRSGRTTHEQYF.

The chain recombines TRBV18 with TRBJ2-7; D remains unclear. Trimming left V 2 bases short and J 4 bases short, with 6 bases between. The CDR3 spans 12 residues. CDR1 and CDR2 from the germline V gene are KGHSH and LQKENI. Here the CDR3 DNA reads TGTGCCAGCTCACCAACTATTTACGAGCAGTACTTC. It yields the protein CASSPTIYEQYF.

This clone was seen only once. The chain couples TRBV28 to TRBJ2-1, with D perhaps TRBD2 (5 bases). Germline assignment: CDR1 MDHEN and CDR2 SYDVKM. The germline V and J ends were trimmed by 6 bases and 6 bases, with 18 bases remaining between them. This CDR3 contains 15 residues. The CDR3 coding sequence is TGTGCCAGCAGGGGTGGGAGCCAGATTCGCAATGAGCAGTTCTTC. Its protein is CASRGGSQIRNEQFF.

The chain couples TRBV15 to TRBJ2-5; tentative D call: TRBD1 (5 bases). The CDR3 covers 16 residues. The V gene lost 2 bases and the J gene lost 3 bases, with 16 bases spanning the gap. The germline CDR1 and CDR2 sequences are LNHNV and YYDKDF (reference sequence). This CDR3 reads CATSRPRTRREETQYF. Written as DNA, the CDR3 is TGTGCCACCAGCAGACCCAGGACACGACGTGAAGAGACCCAGTACTTC. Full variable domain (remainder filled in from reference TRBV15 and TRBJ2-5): DAMVIQNPRYQVTQFGKPVTLSCSQTLNHNVMYWYQQKSSQAPKLLFHYYDKDFNNEADTPDNFQSRRPNTSFCFLDIRSPGLGDTAMYLCATSRPRTRREETQYFGPGTRLLVL.

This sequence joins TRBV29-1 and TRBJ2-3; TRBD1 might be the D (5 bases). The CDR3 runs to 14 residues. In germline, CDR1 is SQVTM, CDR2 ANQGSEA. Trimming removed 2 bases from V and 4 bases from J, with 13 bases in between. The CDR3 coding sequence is TGCAGCGTTGAACAGGGTTCCCCGGCAGATACGCAGTATTTT. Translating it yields CSVEQGSPADTQYF.

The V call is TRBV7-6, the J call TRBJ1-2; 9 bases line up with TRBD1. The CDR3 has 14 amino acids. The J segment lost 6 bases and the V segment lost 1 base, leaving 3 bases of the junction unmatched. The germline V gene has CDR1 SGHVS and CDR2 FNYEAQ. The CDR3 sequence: CASSLGGTGHGYTF. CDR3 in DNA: TGTGCCAGCAGCTTAGGGGGGACAGGGCATGGCTACACCTTC.

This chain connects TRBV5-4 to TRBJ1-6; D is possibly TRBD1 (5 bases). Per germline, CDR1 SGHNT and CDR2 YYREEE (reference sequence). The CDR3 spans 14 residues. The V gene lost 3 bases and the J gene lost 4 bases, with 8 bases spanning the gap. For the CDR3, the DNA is TGTGCCAGCAGCTCGACAGATTATAATTCACCCCTCCACTTT. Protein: CASSSTDYNSPLHF. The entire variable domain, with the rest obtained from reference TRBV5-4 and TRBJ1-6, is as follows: ETGVTQSPTHLIKTRGQQVTLRCSSQSGHNTVSWYQQALGQGPQFIFQYYREEENGRGNFPPRFSGLQFPNYSSELNVNALELDDSALYLCASSSTDYNSPLHFGNGTRLTVT.

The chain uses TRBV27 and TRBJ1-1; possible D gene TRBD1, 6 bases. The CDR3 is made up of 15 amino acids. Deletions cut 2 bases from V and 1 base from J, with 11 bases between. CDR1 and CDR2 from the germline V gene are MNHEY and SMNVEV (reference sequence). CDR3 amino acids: CASSLGQMTNTEAFF. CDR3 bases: TGTGCCAGCAGTTTAGGACAGATGACGAACACTGAAGCTTTCTTT.

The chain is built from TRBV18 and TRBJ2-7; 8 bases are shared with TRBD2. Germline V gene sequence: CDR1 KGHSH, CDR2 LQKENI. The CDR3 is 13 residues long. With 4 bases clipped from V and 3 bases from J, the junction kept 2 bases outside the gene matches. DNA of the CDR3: TGTGCCAGCTCACGACGGGGGGGCTACGAGCAGTACTTC. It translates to CASSRRGGYEQYF.

CDR3 in DNA: TGTGCCAGCAGCTTTGCCGCAGGGGGCGAAGCTTTCTTT. Amino acid sequence: CASSFAAGGEAFF. The chain carries TRBV7-6 and TRBJ1-1; 8 bases are a match to TRBD1. CDR1 is SGHVS and CDR2 is FNYEAQ in the germline V gene. Trimming at V came to 3 bases and at J to 8 bases, leaving 5 bases not matched to a gene. This CDR3 is 13 amino acids long.

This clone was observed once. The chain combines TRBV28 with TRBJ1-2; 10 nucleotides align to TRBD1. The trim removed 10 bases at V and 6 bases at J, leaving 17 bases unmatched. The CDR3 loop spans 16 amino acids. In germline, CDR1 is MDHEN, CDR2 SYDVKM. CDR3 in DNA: TGTGCCATCCACCCGGCGGGGACAGGGGTCATGCATGGCTACACCTTC. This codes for CAIHPAGTGVMHGYTF.

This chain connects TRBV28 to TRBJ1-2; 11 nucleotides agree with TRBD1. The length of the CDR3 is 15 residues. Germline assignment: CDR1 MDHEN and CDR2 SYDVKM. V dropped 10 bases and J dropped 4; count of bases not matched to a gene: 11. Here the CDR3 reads CAISGQGVDLYGYTF. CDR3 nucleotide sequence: TGTGCCATATCGGGACAGGGGGTCGACCTCTATGGCTACACCTTC.

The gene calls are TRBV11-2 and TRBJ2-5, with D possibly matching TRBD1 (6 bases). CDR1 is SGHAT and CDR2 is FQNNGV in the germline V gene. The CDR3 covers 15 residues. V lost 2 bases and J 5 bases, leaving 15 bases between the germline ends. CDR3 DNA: TGTGCCAGCAGCTTACGATCAGGGGCCGGGGAGACCCAGTACTTC. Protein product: CASSLRSGAGETQYF.

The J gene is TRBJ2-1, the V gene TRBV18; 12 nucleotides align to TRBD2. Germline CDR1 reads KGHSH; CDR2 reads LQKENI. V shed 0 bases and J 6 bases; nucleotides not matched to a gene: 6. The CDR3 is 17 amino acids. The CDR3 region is CASSPPKASGRGNEQFF. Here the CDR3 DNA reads TGTGCCAGCTCACCACCGAAGGCTAGCGGGAGGGGCAATGAGCAGTTCTTC.

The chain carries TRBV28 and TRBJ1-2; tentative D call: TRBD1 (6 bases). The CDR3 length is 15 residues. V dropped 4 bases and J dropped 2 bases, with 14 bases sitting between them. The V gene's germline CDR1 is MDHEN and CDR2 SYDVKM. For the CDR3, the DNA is TGTGCCAGCAGTTCTTGGCTCACAGGGAACTATGGCTACACCTTC. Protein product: CASSSWLTGNYGYTF.

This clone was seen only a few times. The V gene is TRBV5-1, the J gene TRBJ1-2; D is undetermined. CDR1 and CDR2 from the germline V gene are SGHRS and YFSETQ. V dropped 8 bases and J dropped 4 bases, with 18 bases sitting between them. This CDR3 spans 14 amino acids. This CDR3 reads CASLQARSGYGYTF. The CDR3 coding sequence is TGCGCCAGTCTACAAGCAAGGTCGGGCTATGGCTACACCTTC.

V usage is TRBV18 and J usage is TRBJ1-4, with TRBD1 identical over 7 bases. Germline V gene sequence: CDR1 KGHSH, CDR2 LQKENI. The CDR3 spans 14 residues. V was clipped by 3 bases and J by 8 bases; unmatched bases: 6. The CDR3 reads CASSPGGGNEKLFF. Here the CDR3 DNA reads TGTGCCAGCTCACCCGGAGGGGGCAACGAAAAACTGTTTTTT.

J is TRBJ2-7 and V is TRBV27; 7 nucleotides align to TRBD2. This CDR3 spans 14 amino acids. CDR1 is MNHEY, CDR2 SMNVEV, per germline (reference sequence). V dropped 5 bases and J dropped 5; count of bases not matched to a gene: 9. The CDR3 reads CASSPSWGGHEQYV. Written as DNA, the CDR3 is TGTGCCAGCAGTCCTTCCTGGGGGGGACACGAGCAGTACGTC.

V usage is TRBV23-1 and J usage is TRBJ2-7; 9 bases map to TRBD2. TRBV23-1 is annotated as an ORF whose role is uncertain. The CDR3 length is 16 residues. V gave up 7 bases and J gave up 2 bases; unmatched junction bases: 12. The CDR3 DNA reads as TGCGCCAGCACCCTTACACTAGCGGGCCTGACCTACGAGCAGTACTTC. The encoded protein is CASTLTLAGLTYEQYF.

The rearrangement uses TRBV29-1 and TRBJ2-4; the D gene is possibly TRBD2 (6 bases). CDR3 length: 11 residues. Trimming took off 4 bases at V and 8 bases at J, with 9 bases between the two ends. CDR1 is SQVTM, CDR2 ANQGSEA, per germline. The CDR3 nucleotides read TGCAGCGTTGGCGGGAAGGACATTCAGTACTTC. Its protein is CSVGGKDIQYF.